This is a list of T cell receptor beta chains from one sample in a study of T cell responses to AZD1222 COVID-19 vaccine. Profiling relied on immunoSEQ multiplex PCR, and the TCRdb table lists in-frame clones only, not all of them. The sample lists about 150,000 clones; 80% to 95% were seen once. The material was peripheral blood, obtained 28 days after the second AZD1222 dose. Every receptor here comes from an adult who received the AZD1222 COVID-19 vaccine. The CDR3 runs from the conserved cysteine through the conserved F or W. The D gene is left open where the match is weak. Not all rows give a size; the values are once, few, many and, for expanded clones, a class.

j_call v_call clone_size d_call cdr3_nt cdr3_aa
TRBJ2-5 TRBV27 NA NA TGTGCCAGCAGCCTATCCAGGCAGGGTAAAGAGACCCAGTACTTC CASSLSRQGKETQYF
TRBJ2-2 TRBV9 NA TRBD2 TGTGCCAGCAGCGTAGCTGGAGCGGGGGACTTGAACACCGGGGAGCTGTTTTTT CASSVAGAGDLNTGELFF
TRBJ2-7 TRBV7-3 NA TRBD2 TGTGCCAGCAGCTTACTAGGACTAGGCGAGCAGTACTTC CASSLLGLGEQYF
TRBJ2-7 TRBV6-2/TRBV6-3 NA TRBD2 TGTGCCAGCAGTTACCCCCCACGCGGGGGGGCCTTCGAGCAGTACTTC CASSYPPRGGAFEQYF
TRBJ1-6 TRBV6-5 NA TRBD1 TGTGCCAGCAGTTACTTTCAGGGGGCGGGATCACCCCTCCACTTT CASSYFQGAGSPLHF
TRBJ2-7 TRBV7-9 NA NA TGTGCCAGCAGCCCGAGGGCCGGGATTTACGAGCAGTACTTC CASSPRAGIYEQYF
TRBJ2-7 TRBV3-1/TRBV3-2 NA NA TGTGCCAGCAGCCAAGATGAGCGGTCCGGCTCCTACGAGCAGTACTTC CASSQDERSGSYEQYF
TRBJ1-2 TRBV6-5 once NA TGTGCCGTGGGGGACGATGGCTACACCTTC CAVGDDGYTF
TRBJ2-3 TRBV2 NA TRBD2 TGTGCCAGCAGTGAATTTAGCGGGAGTTCCGATACGCAGTATTTT CASSEFSGSSDTQYF
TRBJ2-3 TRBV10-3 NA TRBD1 TGTGCCATCAGTGAGACTTGGACAGGGGGCGCAAGCGGGGACGGCACAGATACGCAGTATTTT CAISETWTGGASGDGTDTQYF
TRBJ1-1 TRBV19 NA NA TGTGCCAGTAGTATAGGTAACAGAATGAACACTGAAGCTTTCTTT CASSIGNRMNTEAFF
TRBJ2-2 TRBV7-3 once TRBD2 TGTGCCAGCAGCTTACGACTAGCGGGGGCTGTCGGGGAGCTGTTTTTT CASSLRLAGAVGELFF
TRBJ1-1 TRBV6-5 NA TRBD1 TGTGCCAGCAGTTACCGTGGACAGGGTGAGGCTTTCTTT CASSYRGQGEAFF
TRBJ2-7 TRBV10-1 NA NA TGCGCCAGCAGTGACCCAGAGAGCTCAGGCGAGCAGTACTTC CASSDPESSGEQYF
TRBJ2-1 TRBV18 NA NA TGTGCCAGCTCACCCTTGTCGGTTTTGGATGAGCAGTTCTTC CASSPLSVLDEQFF
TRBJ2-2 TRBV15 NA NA TGTGCCACCAGCGCCGGACACTCCGGGGAGCTGTTTTTT CATSAGHSGELFF
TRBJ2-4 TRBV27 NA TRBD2 TGTGCCAGCAGTAGAACTAGCGGGAGAGGGATAGCCAAAAACATTCAGTACTTC CASSRTSGRGIAKNIQYF
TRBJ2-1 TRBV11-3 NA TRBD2 TGTGCCAGCAGCTTAAACCTAGCGGGGGGGCCAAACGTGGGTGGAGATGAGCAGTTCTTC CASSLNLAGGPNVGGDEQFF
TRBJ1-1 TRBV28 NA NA TGTGCCAGCAGCCTACAGAGGAACACTGAAGCTTTCTTT CASSLQRNTEAFF
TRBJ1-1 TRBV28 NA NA TGTGCCAGCAGTCCGCCCCCCTACACTGAAGCTTTCTTT CASSPPPYTEAFF
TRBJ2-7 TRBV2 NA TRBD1 TGTGCCAGCACCCAACAGGGGTACGAGCAGTACTTC CASTQQGYEQYF
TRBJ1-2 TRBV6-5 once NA TGTGCCAGCAGGAAAACCGGGACACCCGGCTACACCTTC CASRKTGTPGYTF
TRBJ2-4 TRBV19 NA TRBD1 TGTGCCAGTAGTATAGACGTCTGGCAGGGGGTCCTGTACTTC CASSIDVWQGVLYF
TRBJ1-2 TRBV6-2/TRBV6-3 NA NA TGTGCCAGCAGTTACTCGTACTATGGCTACACCTTC CASSYSYYGYTF
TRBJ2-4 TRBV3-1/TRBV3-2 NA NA TGTGCCAGCAGCCAAGATCTCGGCAGAGCCAAAAACATTCAGTACTTC CASSQDLGRAKNIQYF
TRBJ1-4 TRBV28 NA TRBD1 TGTGCCAGCACCTCCGGGACAGGGAATGAAAAACTGTTTTTT CASTSGTGNEKLFF
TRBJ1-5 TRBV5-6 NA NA TGTGCCAGCAGCTTGGGGCCGAGTAGCAATCAGCCCCAGCATTTT CASSLGPSSNQPQHF
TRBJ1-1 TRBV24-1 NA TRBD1 TGTGCCACCAGTGATTCCCGGGACAGGGAGGGTGAAGCTTTCTTT CATSDSRDREGEAFF
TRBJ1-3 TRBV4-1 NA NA TGCGCCAGCAGCCAAGATTTGGACAGCCACTCTGGAAACACCATATATTTT CASSQDLDSHSGNTIYF
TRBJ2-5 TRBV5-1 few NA TGCGCCAGCAGCTTGGGGGCCGGACTCGGTGAGACCCAGTACTTC CASSLGAGLGETQYF
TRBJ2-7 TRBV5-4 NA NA TGTGCCAGCAGCTTGGGGGCAGGGCTATACGAGCAGTACTTC CASSLGAGLYEQYF
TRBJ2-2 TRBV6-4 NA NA TGTGCCAGCAGTCCCCGCCGGGAGACCGGGGAGCTGTTTTTT CASSPRRETGELFF
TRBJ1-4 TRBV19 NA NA TGTGCCAGTAGTATACTGGGTAATGAAAAACTGTTTTTT CASSILGNEKLFF
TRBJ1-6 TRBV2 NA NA TGTGCCAGCAGTCCGGGGCGTAGAGAGAATTCACCCCTCCACTTT CASSPGRRENSPLHF
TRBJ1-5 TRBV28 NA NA TGTGCCAGCAGGCGAGAGGGCGGTGGCAATCAGCCCCAGCATTTT CASRREGGGNQPQHF
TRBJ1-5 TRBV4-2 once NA TGTGCCAGCAGCCAAGGGGATCAGCCCCAGCATTTT CASSQGDQPQHF
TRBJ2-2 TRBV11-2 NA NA TGTGCCAGCAGCCCAGACGTTCCGCTAGCTGCCGGGGAGCTGTTTTTT CASSPDVPLAAGELFF
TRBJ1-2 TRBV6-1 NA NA TGTGCCAGCAGTGAAGGCTGGGGAGGCTACACCTTC CASSEGWGGYTF
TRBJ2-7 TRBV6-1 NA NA TGTGCCAGCAGTGAAAGGGTCCACGAGCAGTACTTC CASSERVHEQYF
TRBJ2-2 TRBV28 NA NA TGTGCCACCTCCACCGGGGAGCTGTTTTTT CATSTGELFF
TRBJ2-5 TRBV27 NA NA TGTGCCAGCAGTTTATATTTCGGCGAGACAAACTTACAAGAGACCCAGTACTTC CASSLYFGETNLQETQYF
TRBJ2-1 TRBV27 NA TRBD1 TGTGCCAGCAGCCTCGACAGGGTAGGGGACAATGAGCAGTTCTTC CASSLDRVGDNEQFF